These 31 T cell receptor beta chains originate from one sample sequenced in a study of vaccination and CD4 T cells after COVID-19. Treatment noted: approximately 9-day PBMC culture with coronavirus spike peptide pools or control peptides (ViraFEST assay). Their cognate antigens are unknown. The Oncomine TCR Beta short-read assay sequenced DNA from cultured CD4+ T cells. TCRdb itself ran the PCR reads through MiXCR, one entry per CDR3 protein. The table includes about 17,000 distinct CDR3 sequences, around 60% detected once. The sample consisted of CD4+ T cells from blood, cultured in vitro. Every receptor here comes from a human donor who had recovered from COVID-19.

The rearrangement uses TRBV6-1 and TRBJ1-2, with 9 nucleotides matching TRBD1. The CDR3 runs to 14 residues. With 6 bases clipped from V and 8 bases from J, the junction kept 10 bases outside the gene matches. Germline CDR1 and CDR2: MNHNS and SASEGT. The CDR3, as DNA: TGTGCCAGCAGCCGCCCCGACAGGGGGGTAGGCTACACCTTC. It translates to CASSRPDRGVGYTF.

The chain carries TRBV5-8 and TRBJ2-1; D is unresolved. Germline V gene data show CDR1 as SGHTS and CDR2 as YDEGEE. This CDR3 has 13 amino acids. V shed 4 bases and J shed 3 bases, with 8 bases lying between them. The CDR3 here is CASSPRNYNEQFF. The CDR3 nucleotides are TGTGCCAGCAGCCCCCGGAACTACAATGAGCAGTTCTTC.

The V gene is TRBV24-1, the J gene TRBJ2-3; D call uncertain. The germline V gene encodes CDR1 KGHDR and CDR2 SFDVKD. Trimming took 3 bases from V and 4 from J, leaving 10 bases between them. The CDR3 is 14 residues long. The CDR3 here is CATSDPTPPDTQYF. The DNA for the CDR3 is TGTGCCACCAGTGATCCGACCCCTCCAGATACGCAGTATTTT.

This chain uses TRBV7-2 with TRBJ2-5; 10 nucleotides match TRBD1. Trimming at V came to 3 bases and at J to 7 bases, leaving 11 bases not matched to a gene. This CDR3 is 16 amino acids long. Germline V gene sequence: CDR1 SGHTA, CDR2 FQGNSA. Written as DNA, the CDR3 is TGTGCCAGCAGCTTTGCGGGACAGGGGCCCCGGGGGACCCAGTACTTC. It encodes CASSFAGQGPRGTQYF.

This chain connects TRBV7-2 to TRBJ1-5, with 7 bases matching TRBD1. The J segment lost 4 bases and the V segment lost 5 bases, leaving 5 bases of the junction unmatched. The CDR3 runs to 14 residues. The germline V gene encodes CDR1 SGHTA and CDR2 FQGNSA. CDR3 amino acids: CASSPPGGNQPQHF. The CDR3 DNA is TGTGCCAGCAGCCCACCAGGGGGGAATCAGCCCCAGCATTTT. Drawing the rest from reference TRBV7-2 and TRBJ1-5, the complete variable domain is GAGVSQSPSNKVTEKGKDVELRCDPISGHTALYWYRQSLGQGLEFLIYFQGNSAPDKSGLPSDRFSAERTGGSVSTLTIQRTQQEDSAVYLCASSPPGGNQPQHFGDGTRLSIL.

This chain connects TRBV5-1 to TRBJ1-1; no reliable D call. The CDR3 is 14 amino acids. Trimming shortened V by 2 bases and J by 7 bases, and 15 bases separated the two germline ends. Germline loops: CDR1 SGHRS, CDR2 YFSETQ. CDR3 amino acids: CASSFEGISGEAFF. CDR3 in DNA: TGCGCCAGCAGCTTTGAAGGGATATCGGGTGAAGCTTTCTTT.

The chain carries TRBV20-1 and TRBJ2-1; 9 positions agree with TRBD2. V gave up 1 base and J gave up 3 bases; unmatched junction bases: 4. Germline lookup yields CDR1 DFQATT and CDR2 SNEGSKA (reference sequence). This CDR3 region has 15 residues. The CDR3 bases are TGCAGTGCTAGAGGCTCTAGCGGGAACTACAATGAGCAGTTCTTC. It is translated as CSARGSSGNYNEQFF.

J is TRBJ2-7 and V is TRBV2, with D possibly TRBD1 on 5 matching bases. The germline V and J ends were trimmed by 6 bases and 3 bases, with 6 bases remaining between them. CDR1 is SNHLY, CDR2 FYNNEI, per germline. This CDR3 spans 11 amino acids. CDR3 in DNA: TGTGCCAGCAGGACAGTCTACGAGCAGTACTTC. Amino acid sequence: CASRTVYEQYF.

The chain is built from TRBV6-1 and TRBJ2-1; perhaps TRBD2 as D (5 bases). Germline V gives CDR1 MNHNS, CDR2 SASEGT. The CDR3 has 12 amino acids. V gave up 7 bases and J gave up 7 bases, with 11 bases separating them. The CDR3 region is CASTLLANEQFF. Here the CDR3 DNA reads TGTGCCAGCACCCTCCTAGCTAATGAGCAGTTCTTC.

Comment on this clonotype: This sequence may be a read error, since a much larger clone differs from it by one base. The V gene is TRBV20-1, the J gene TRBJ1-2; 8 bases agree with TRBD1. J was trimmed by 12 bases and V by 5 bases; bases with no gene match: 14. Germline CDR1 DFQATT, CDR2 SNEGSKA (reference sequence). The CDR3 spans 13 residues. The CDR3 loop is CSAYGQGLRGHTF. In DNA form, the CDR3 reads TGCAGTGCTTATGGACAGGGTTTAAGAGGCCACACCTTC.

V is TRBV10-3 and J is TRBJ1-2, with 9 bases lining up with TRBD1. The CDR3 covers 14 residues. Germline V CDR1 and CDR2: ENHRY, SYGVKD. The V gene end was trimmed by 3 bases and the J gene end by 7 bases; junction bases not matched to a gene: 6. As DNA, the CDR3 is TGTGCCATCAGTGACCTCCGGGACAGGGCTGGCTACACCTTC. As protein: CAISDLRDRAGYTF.

This clonotype was observed a handful of times. The rearrangement joins TRBV6-1 to TRBJ1-5; 9 nucleotides line up with TRBD1. Trimming took 6 bases from V and 2 from J; bases not matched to a gene: 17. From germline, CDR1 is MNHNS and CDR2 SASEGT. The length of the CDR3 is 19 residues. CDR3 residues: CASSAKFYIQGAGNQPQHF. The CDR3 DNA follows: TGTGCCAGCAGCGCAAAGTTTTATATACAGGGGGCAGGCAATCAGCCCCAGCATTTT.

This clonotype was seen more than once but under ten times. The chain uses TRBV5-1 and TRBJ1-2; tentative D call: TRBD1 (6 bases). The CDR3 has 15 amino acids. Germline CDR1 SGHRS, CDR2 YFSETQ. The germline V and J ends were trimmed by 4 bases and 4 bases, with 17 bases remaining between them. The CDR3 protein is CASSRDGGGSYGYTF. DNA for the CDR3: TGCGCCAGCAGCCGGGACGGGGGCGGAAGCTATGGCTACACCTTC.

This clonotype was counted between two and nine times. This chain links TRBV20-1 with TRBJ1-2, with 7 bases aligning to TRBD1. The germline CDR1 and CDR2 sequences are DFQATT and SNEGSKA (reference sequence). The CDR3 length is 14 residues. V lost 1 base to trimming and J lost 7 bases; unmatched junction nucleotides: 9. The CDR3 DNA sequence: TGCAGTGCTAGAGCCCCGACAGGGAGGGTTGGCTACACCTTC. Encoded protein: CSARAPTGRVGYTF.

CDR3 protein: CASRGQAENIQYF. Here the CDR3 DNA reads TGTGCCAGCAGGGGACAGGCGGAAAACATTCAGTACTTC. This chain links TRBV6-1 with TRBJ2-4; 8 bases agree with TRBD1. In germline, CDR1 is MNHNS, CDR2 SASEGT. This CDR3 region has 13 residues. V trimming: 6 bases; J trimming: 5 bases; junction bases outside the gene matches: 3.

The genes are TRBV20-1 and TRBJ2-5, with a weak D call TRBD2 (6 bases). Germline V gene data show CDR1 as DFQATT and CDR2 as SNEGSKA (reference sequence). With 3 bases removed from V and 6 bases from J, the gap between germline ends came to 14 bases. The CDR3 contains 13 residues. CDR3 coding DNA: TGCAGTGCTAGGGAGGGTCGGTTACAGACCCAGTACTTC. It codes for CSAREGRLQTQYF.

The chain uses TRBV6-1 and TRBJ2-3; possible D gene TRBD2, 6 bases. This CDR3 region has 13 residues. The germline V and J ends were trimmed by 4 bases and 6 bases, with 11 bases remaining between them. Germline V CDR1 and CDR2: MNHNS, SASEGT. Written as DNA, the CDR3 is TGTGCCAGCAGTGTACTAGCCTCGGATACGCAGTATTTT. Translating gives CASSVLASDTQYF.

This chain links TRBV2 with TRBJ2-1; 9 bases line up with TRBD1. This CDR3 has 14 residues. Germline V CDR1 and CDR2: SNHLY, FYNNEI. The V segment lost 6 bases and the J segment 5 bases; nucleotides outside the gene matches: 5. The CDR3, as DNA: TGTGCCAGCAGGGGACAGGGATGGGACAATGAGCAGTTCTTC. Its translation is CASRGQGWDNEQFF.

This clonotype was counted a few times. V is TRBV2 and J is TRBJ1-5, with a tentative D call TRBD1 (6 bases). This CDR3 has 17 residues. Between the trimmed V and J ends, which lost 6 bases and 0 bases, there was a span of 18 bases. Germline loops: CDR1 SNHLY, CDR2 FYNNEI. CDR3 protein: CASRPDRSPYSNQPQHF. The CDR3 DNA is TGTGCCAGCAGGCCCGACAGGAGCCCATATAGCAATCAGCCCCAGCATTTT.

The chain is built from TRBV7-9 and TRBJ1-2, with unresolved D. V was trimmed by 3 bases and J by 0 bases, leaving 17 bases between them. The CDR3 covers 17 residues. Germline lookup yields CDR1 SEHNR and CDR2 FQNEAQ (reference sequence). As DNA, the CDR3 is TGTGCCAGCAGCTTGGGGAAAATGGGGAGGGCTAACTATGGCTACACCTTC. It encodes CASSLGKMGRANYGYTF.

The chain has TRBV6-2 or TRBV6-3 and TRBJ1-5, with D possibly being TRBD1 (5 bases). The CDR3 sequence is 16 residues long. Germline lookup yields CDR1 MNHEY and CDR2 SVGEGT. Trimming took off 2 bases at V and 5 bases at J, with 16 bases between the two ends. CDR3 region: CASSYDGAGLHQPQHF. The CDR3 nucleotides read TGTGCCAGCAGTTACGATGGAGCAGGGCTTCATCAGCCCCAGCATTTT.

This clonotype was detected only a few times. The J gene is TRBJ1-1, the V gene TRBV7-9; D uncertain. There are 14 residues in the CDR3. Trimming pared 0 bases from V and 8 bases from J, leaving 13 bases between. Germline assignment: CDR1 SEHNR and CDR2 FQNEAQ (reference sequence). This CDR3 is CASSLALGRFEAFF. The CDR3 nucleotides are TGTGCCAGCAGCTTAGCGTTGGGCAGATTCGAAGCTTTCTTT. The full variable domain, with the rest looked up from reference TRBV7-9 and TRBJ1-1, is DTGVSQNPRHKITKRGQNVTFRCDPISEHNRLYWYRQTLGQGPEFLTYFQNEAQLEKSRLLSDRFSAERPKGSFSTLEIQRTEQGDSAMYLCASSLALGRFEAFFGQGTRLTVV.

This clonotype was seen a handful of times. This chain links TRBV19 with TRBJ1-5; tentatively, D is TRBD1 (5 bases). V was pared by 4 bases and J by 6 bases, with 10 bases between. Germline CDR1 and CDR2: LNHDA and SQIVND (reference sequence). This CDR3 has 13 amino acids. CDR3 residues: CASSSQGFQPQHF. In nucleotides, the CDR3 is TGTGCCAGTAGTAGCCAGGGATTTCAGCCCCAGCATTTT.

There are a few counts of this clonotype. The chain couples TRBV20-1 to TRBJ1-1; D is unresolved. CDR1 DFQATT and CDR2 SNEGSKA come from the germline V gene (reference sequence). The CDR3 sequence is 12 residues long. The V end lost 1 base, the J end lost 7 bases, and 10 bases lay between the germline ends. The CDR3 sequence: CSARADGNEAFF. The CDR3, as DNA: TGCAGTGCTAGAGCAGACGGAAATGAAGCTTTCTTT.

The chain joins TRBV24-1 to TRBJ2-5; D is ambiguous. The CDR3 spans 13 residues. Per the germline V gene, CDR1 is KGHDR and CDR2 is SFDVKD. The V and J ends lost 4 bases and 5 bases respectively, with 10 bases between them. In DNA form, the CDR3 reads TGTGCCACCAGTGAGGGGTATGAGGAGACCCAGTACTTC. Its protein is CATSEGYEETQYF.

Only a few counts were recorded for this clonotype. This chain joins TRBV19 and TRBJ1-3, with D perhaps matching TRBD1 (5 bases). CDR3 length equals 14 residues. CDR1 is LNHDA, CDR2 SQIVND, per germline (reference sequence). V was shortened by 9 bases and J by 4 bases, with 16 bases between the two germline ends. The CDR3 nucleotides read TGTGCCAGCCACAGAGAGACAGAAGGAAACACCATATATTTT. It encodes CASHRETEGNTIYF.

This clonotype was counted only a few times. The V gene is TRBV20-1, the J gene TRBJ1-5; possibly TRBD1 for D (5 bases). This CDR3 comprises 13 residues. Germline CDR1 and CDR2: DFQATT and SNEGSKA (reference sequence). The V and J ends lost 3 bases and 8 bases respectively, with 14 bases between them. For the CDR3, the DNA is TGCAGTGCTAGTTGGACGGGGACTGAGCCCCAGCATTTT. Translated, it gives CSASWTGTEPQHF.

V usage is TRBV5-1 and J usage is TRBJ1-5; possible D gene TRBD1, 6 bases. This CDR3 region has 13 residues. V shed 1 base and J shed 5 bases, with 7 bases lying between them. The V gene's germline CDR1 is SGHRS and CDR2 YFSETQ. The chain's CDR3 is CASSLRQDQPQHF. DNA of the CDR3: TGCGCCAGCAGCTTGAGACAGGATCAGCCCCAGCATTTT. The complete variable domain, with remaining parts taken from reference TRBV5-1 and TRBJ1-5, reads KAGVTQTPRYLIKTRGQQVTLSCSPISGHRSVSWYQQTPGQGLQFLFEYFSETQRNKGNFPGRFSGRQFSNSRSEMNVSTLELGDSALYLCASSLRQDQPQHFGDGTRLSIL.

The chain carries TRBV7-8 and TRBJ2-1; no firm D call. The V end lost 3 bases, the J end lost 7 bases, and 10 bases lay between the germline ends. Germline V gene lookup returns CDR1 SGHVS and CDR2 FQNEAQ. This CDR3 is built from 13 residues. DNA of the CDR3: TGTGCCAGCAGCTTGCCGTCCGTGAATGAGCAGTTCTTC. Protein product: CASSLPSVNEQFF.

This clonotype turned up a few times. The chain combines TRBV6-1 with TRBJ1-1, with D maybe TRBD1 (5 bases). Germline-derived CDR1 and CDR2 are MNHNS and SASEGT. The V end lost 11 bases, the J end lost 0 bases, and 16 bases lay between the germline ends. The CDR3 is 14 residues long. DNA for the CDR3: TGTGCCCGTGTGGGAAGACAGCTGAACACTGAAGCTTTCTTT. This translates into CARVGRQLNTEAFF.

The genes are TRBV7-9 and TRBJ2-7; 9 nucleotides line up with TRBD2. V shed 5 bases and J 3 bases; nucleotides not matched to a gene: 14. The CDR3 consists of 17 residues. Germline loops: CDR1 SEHNR, CDR2 FQNEAQ (reference sequence). Written as DNA, the CDR3 is TGTGCCAGCAGCCCCCTAAACCGGCGGGAGGGCGTCTACGAGCAGTACTTC. Its protein product is CASSPLNRREGVYEQYF.